Included here is one T cell receptor (beta chain) sequence, with context. Its antigen remains unknown. The data were produced by immunoSEQ multiplex PCR, yet TCRdb's version contains in-frame clones alone and is incomplete. The sample carries some 1 million clones, approximately 68% recorded once. The CDR3 covers 14 residues. V dropped 5 bases and J dropped 8 bases, with 13 bases sitting between them. Germline values: CDR1 MDHEN, CDR2 SYDVKM. This sample was taken from a study of shared clonotypes between healthy human individuals. Findings and limits, study-wide: Sequencing depth was a factor that was expected to affect clonotype sharing among donors.

The source is a man aged 18 to 30 in good health. The genes are TRBV28 and TRBJ1-6; D not certain. The sample comprised memory CD4+ T cells sorted from blood. Subset denoted: CD45RA-negative fraction. Here the CDR3 DNA reads TGTGCCAGCAGTCCGGTGACGGCCTATTCACCCCTCCACTTT. Translated, it gives CASSPVTAYSPLHF.